Included here is one T cell receptor (beta chain) sequence, with context. Its antigen is undetermined. Only CD45RO-negative cells positively selected for CCR7 counted as naive CD8 cells, so terminally differentiated effector memory CD45RA+ cells were excluded. The germline gives CDR1 GTSNPN, CDR2 SVGIG (reference sequence). V shed 0 bases and J shed 7 bases, with 10 bases lying between them. The CDR3 has 13 residues. This specimen comes from a study of shared clonotypes between healthy human individuals. Overall study findings and caveats: Some clonotypes were shared by all four sorted-subset donors, while others were not shared. The non-shared ones had lower generation probabilities than the shared ones. The small donor group covered limited genetic and exposure diversity.

Sequenced by immunoSEQ multiplex PCR; TCRdb stores in-frame clones only, minus some. The repertoire consists of about 580,000 clones, with 95% to 98% occurring once and the leading ten covering 0.3%. The chain joins TRBV30 to TRBJ2-1, with D tentatively TRBD2 (5 bases). The sample taken for sequencing was naive CD8+ T cells sorted from blood. This clonotype originated in a man aged 25 to 45 in good health. The chain's CDR3 is CAWSVGDSNEQFF. The DNA for the CDR3 is TGTGCCTGGAGTGTCGGGGATTCAAATGAGCAGTTCTTC. The full variable domain, in which reference TRBV30 and TRBJ2-1 provide the parts outside the CDR3, is SQTIHQWPATLVQPVGSPLSLECTVEGTSNPNLYWYRQAAGRGLQLLFYSVGIGQISSEVPQNLSASRPQDRQFILSSKKLLLSDSGFYLCAWSVGDSNEQFFGPGTRLTVL.